Given below is one TCR beta chain in context. CDR3 length: 13 residues. The junction had 1 base not matched to a gene; V was cut back by 7 bases and J by 0 bases. The sample comes from a study of blood T cells in healthy people across ages. The use of a sample-barcoded 5' primer and a J-beta primer mix characterized a second PCR of 7 to 11 cycles. A single record per CDR3 protein comes from TCRdb applying MiXCR to the 5' RACE reads. The sample yields about 970,000 distinct CDR3 sequences, about 51% seen once. The receptor's source is a woman aged 60-70 years in good health. The sequenced sample was blood. The genes are TRBV12-3 or TRBV12-4 and TRBJ2-3; 7 positions match TRBD1. The CDR3 DNA is TGTGCCAGCAAGGACAGGAGCACAGATACGCAGTATTTT. This sequence encodes CASKDRSTDTQYF.